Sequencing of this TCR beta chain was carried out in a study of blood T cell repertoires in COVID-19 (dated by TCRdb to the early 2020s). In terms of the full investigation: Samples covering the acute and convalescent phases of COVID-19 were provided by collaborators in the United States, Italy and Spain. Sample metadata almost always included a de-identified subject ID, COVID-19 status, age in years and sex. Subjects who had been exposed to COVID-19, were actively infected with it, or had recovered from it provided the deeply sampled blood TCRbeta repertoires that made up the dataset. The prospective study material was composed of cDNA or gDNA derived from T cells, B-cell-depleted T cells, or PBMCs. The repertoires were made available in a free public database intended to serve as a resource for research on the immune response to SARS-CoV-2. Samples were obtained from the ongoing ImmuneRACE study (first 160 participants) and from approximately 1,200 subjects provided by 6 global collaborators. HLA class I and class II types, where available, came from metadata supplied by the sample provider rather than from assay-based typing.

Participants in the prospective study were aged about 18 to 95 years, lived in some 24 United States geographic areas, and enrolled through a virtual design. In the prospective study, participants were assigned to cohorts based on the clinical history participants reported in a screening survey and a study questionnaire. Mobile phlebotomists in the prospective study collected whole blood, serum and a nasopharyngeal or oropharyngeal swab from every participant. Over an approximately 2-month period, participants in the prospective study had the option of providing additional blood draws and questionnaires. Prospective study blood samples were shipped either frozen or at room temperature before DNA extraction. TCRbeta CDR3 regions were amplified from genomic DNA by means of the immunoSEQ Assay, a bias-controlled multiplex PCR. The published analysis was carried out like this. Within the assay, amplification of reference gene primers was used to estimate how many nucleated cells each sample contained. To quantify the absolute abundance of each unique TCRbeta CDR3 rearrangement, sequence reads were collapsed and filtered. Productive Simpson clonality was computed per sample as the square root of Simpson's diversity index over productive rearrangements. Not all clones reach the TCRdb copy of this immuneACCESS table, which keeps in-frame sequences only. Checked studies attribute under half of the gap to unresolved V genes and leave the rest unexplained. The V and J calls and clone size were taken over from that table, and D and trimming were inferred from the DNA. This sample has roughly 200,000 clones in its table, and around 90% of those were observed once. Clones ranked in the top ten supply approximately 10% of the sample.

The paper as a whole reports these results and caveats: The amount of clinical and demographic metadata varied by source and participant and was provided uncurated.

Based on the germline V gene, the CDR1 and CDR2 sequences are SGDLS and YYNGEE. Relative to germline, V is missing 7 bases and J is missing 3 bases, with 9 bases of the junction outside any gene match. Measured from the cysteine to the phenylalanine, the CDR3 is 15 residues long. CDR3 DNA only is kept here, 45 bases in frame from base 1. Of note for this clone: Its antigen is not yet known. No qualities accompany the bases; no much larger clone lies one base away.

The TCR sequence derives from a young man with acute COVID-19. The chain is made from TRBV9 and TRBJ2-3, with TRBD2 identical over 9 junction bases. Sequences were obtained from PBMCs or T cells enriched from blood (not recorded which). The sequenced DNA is TGTGCCAGCGCCCCTGCGGGAGGGTTGACAGATACGCAGTATTTT. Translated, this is CASAPAGGLTDTQYF. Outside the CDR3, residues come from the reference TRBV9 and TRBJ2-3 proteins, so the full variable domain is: DSGVTQTPKHLITATGQRVTLRCSPRSGDLSVYWYQQSLDQGLQFLIQYYNGEERAKGNILERFSAQQFPDLHSELNLSSLELGDSALYFCASAPAGGLTDTQYFGPGTRLTVL.